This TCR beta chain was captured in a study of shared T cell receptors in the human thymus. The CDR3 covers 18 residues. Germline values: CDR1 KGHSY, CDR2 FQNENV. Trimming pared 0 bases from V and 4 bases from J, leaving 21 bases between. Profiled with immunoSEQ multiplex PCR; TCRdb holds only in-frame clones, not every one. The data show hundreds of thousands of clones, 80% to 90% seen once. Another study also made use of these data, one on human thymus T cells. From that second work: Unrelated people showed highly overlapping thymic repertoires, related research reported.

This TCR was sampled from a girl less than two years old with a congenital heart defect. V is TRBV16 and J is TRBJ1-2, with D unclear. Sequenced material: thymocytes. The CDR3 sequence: CASSQSGHGVRYTYGYTF. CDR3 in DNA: TGTGCCAGCAGCCAATCCGGGCACGGGGTCCGATACACCTATGGCTACACCTTC.